Presented here are 7 T cell receptor beta chains from one specimen sequenced in a study of blood T cell repertoires in COVID-19. Some clones are missing from TCRdb's copy, which holds only in-frame ones; the method was immunoSEQ multiplex PCR. The sample lists fewer than 200,000 clones, 70% to 90% occurring once. Sequenced input: peripheral blood. These receptors all come from a woman in her 50s with COVID-19, enrolled during active disease.

The CDR3 DNA sequence: TGTGCCAGCAGTGCGACTAGCGGGACCTACAATGAGCAGTTCTTC. It codes for CASSATSGTYNEQFF. V is TRBV6-4 and J is TRBJ2-1; 11 bases fit TRBD2. The CDR3 is made up of 15 amino acids. CDR1 and CDR2 from the germline V gene are MRHNA and SNTAGT. Trimming took 4 bases from V and 2 from J; bases not matched to a gene: 1.

The V gene is TRBV2, the J gene TRBJ2-1; 14 bases align to TRBD2. V trimming: 8 bases; J trimming: 0 bases; junction bases outside the gene matches: 9. The CDR3 runs 18 residues. Germline V lookup: CDR1 SNHLY, CDR2 FYNNEI. The CDR3 DNA is TGTGCCAGCGTCGCGGGACTAGCGGGGGCCCCCTCCTACAATGAGCAGTTCTTC. Translation: CASVAGLAGAPSYNEQFF. Complete variable domain (other parts from reference TRBV2 and TRBJ2-1): EPEVTQTPSHQVTQMGQEVILRCVPISNHLYFYWYRQILGQKVEFLVSFYNNEISEKSEIFDDQFSVERPDGSNFTLKIRSTKLEDSAMYFCASVAGLAGAPSYNEQFFGPGTRLTVL.

Written as DNA, the CDR3 is TGTGCCAGCAGCGGCGAGGGGGGGAGCACAGATACGCAGTATTTT. This translates into CASSGEGGSTDTQYF. V usage is TRBV13 and J usage is TRBJ2-3; D may be TRBD2 (7 bases). The CDR3 extends over 15 amino acids. Germline V gene lookup returns CDR1 PRHDT and CDR2 FYEKMQ (reference sequence). The V and J ends lost 5 bases and 0 bases respectively, with 12 bases between them.

Here the CDR3 reads CASSYSKDGTGYGYTF. In nucleotides, the CDR3 is TGTGCCAGCAGTTACTCGAAGGACGGGACAGGGTATGGCTACACCTTC. The J gene is TRBJ1-2, the V gene TRBV6-5, with 9 bases that match TRBD1. Germline-derived CDR1 and CDR2 are MNHEY and SVGAGI. The V segment lost 0 bases and the J segment 5 bases; nucleotides outside the gene matches: 7. The CDR3 loop spans 16 amino acids.

V gene TRBV18 combines with J gene TRBJ2-5, with TRBD1 as a possible D gene (6 bases). The germline CDR1 and CDR2 sequences are KGHSH and LQKENI. The CDR3 sequence is 15 residues long. V was pared by 1 base and J by 2 bases, with 11 bases between. CDR3 DNA sequence: TGTGCCAGCTCACCACGTGACAGGAGACAAGAGACCCAGTACTTC. It yields the protein CASSPRDRRQETQYF.

The chain couples TRBV5-4 to TRBJ2-5, with D possibly matching TRBD2 (6 bases). Germline CDR1 and CDR2: SGHNT and YYREEE (reference sequence). This CDR3 comprises 13 residues. V lost 7 bases, J lost 3 bases, and 13 bases lay in between. CDR3 bases: TGTGCCAGCCGGCGCCCTAGCGAAGAGACCCAGTACTTC. It specifies CASRRPSEETQYF.

The V call is TRBV28, the J call TRBJ2-7; maybe TRBD1 (5 bases). The germline gives CDR1 MDHEN, CDR2 SYDVKM. The V gene lost 3 bases and the J gene lost 3 bases, with 15 bases spanning the gap. There are 15 residues in the CDR3. CDR3 in amino acids: CASSFWGRASYEQYF. The CDR3 nucleotides are TGTGCCAGCAGTTTTTGGGGCAGAGCTAGCTACGAGCAGTACTTC.